Here is one T cell receptor beta chain with its context. Clones were sequenced by immunoSEQ multiplex PCR, and TCRdb holds only the in-frame ones, with some missing. The sample has about 250,000 clones; more than 75% are singletons. This sample was taken from a study of blood T cell repertoires in COVID-19. Study-level information: PBMCs, B-cell-depleted T cells, or T cells provided the cDNA or gDNA that made up the material.

Trimming took 4 bases from V and 0 from J, leaving 13 bases between them. This CDR3 region has 16 residues. The V gene's germline CDR1 is KGHSH and CDR2 LQKENI. Sequenced material: peripheral blood. This TCR came from a woman of 80 years or more with COVID-19, enrolled during active disease. The J gene is TRBJ2-4, the V gene TRBV18; D may be TRBD1 (5 bases). The DNA for the CDR3 is TGTGCCAGCTCACTGGATAGTGGGGCAGCCAAAAACATTCAGTACTTC. It yields the protein CASSLDSGAAKNIQYF.